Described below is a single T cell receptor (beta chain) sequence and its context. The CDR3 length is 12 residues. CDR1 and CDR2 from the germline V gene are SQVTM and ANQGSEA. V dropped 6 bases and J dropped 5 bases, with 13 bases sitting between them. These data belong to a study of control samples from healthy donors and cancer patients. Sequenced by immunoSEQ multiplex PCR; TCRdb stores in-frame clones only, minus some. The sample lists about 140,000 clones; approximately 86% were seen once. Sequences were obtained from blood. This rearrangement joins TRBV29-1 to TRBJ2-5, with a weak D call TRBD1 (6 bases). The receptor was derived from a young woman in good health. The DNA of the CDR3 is TGCAGCGTGTGGGGGCCCGGTGAGACCCAGTACTTC. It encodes CSVWGPGETQYF.